The clone carrying this T cell receptor beta chain was recorded at least ten times. The sample's time point: longitudinal time-point 2. This CDR3 contains 13 residues. Trimming left V 0 bases short and J 5 bases short, with 8 bases between. Per germline, CDR1 SGDLS and CDR2 YYNGEE. The sample belongs to a study of neurological immune-mediated disorders. The authors produced cDNA by 5'RACE using 10-nucleotide random UMIs. TCRdb processed the 5' RACE reads anew with MiXCR; each CDR3 protein has one entry. The sample lists 70,000 to 95,000 distinct CDR3 sequences, approximately 13% seen once, with approximately 5% in the top ten.

The TCR was taken from a female donor with HTLV-1-associated myelopathy (HAM/TSP). The source material was PBMCs. The rearrangement links TRBV9 to TRBJ1-1, with D perhaps TRBD1 (5 bases). CDR3 sequence reads: CASSVGPGTEAFF. In DNA, the CDR3 is TGTGCCAGCAGCGTAGGACCAGGGACTGAAGCTTTCTTT.